The 15 T cell receptor beta chains in this list originate from one sample, sequenced in a study of shared clonotypes between healthy human individuals (dated by TCRdb to between 2020 and 2021). Library creation used the immunoSEQ multiplex PCR assay. This is the immuneACCESS table as TCRdb keeps it, with only in-frame sequences that have V and J called. A part of the clones is gone; compared with another copy, unresolved V genes explain less than half, and the rest is unexplained. Across this sample there are 1 million to 1.2 million clones, with approximately 77% seen only once. Over 0.8% of the sample is in the top ten clones. Sample: memory CD4+ T cells from PBMCs. The intended sense of this specimen's cell subset or site label: CD45RA-negative fraction. Source of these receptors: a man between 18 and 35 years old in good health. Some clones in this sample may be carry-over from other donors' samples.

This clone has a handful of counts. V and J are TRBV19 and TRBJ1-2; possible D gene TRBD1, 6 bases. The CDR3 is 17 amino acids. The V end lost 3 bases, the J end lost 2 bases, and 19 bases lay between the germline ends. The germline gives CDR1 LNHDA, CDR2 SQIVND (reference sequence). CDR3 nucleotides: TGTGCCAGTAGTATGGGTATGGGGACAAGGAGGAACTATGGCTACACCTTC. Translated: CASSMGMGTRRNYGYTF.

V and J are TRBV29-1 and TRBJ2-1, with 10 nucleotides matching TRBD2. With 6 bases clipped from V and 5 bases from J, the junction kept 4 bases outside the gene matches. Per the germline V gene, CDR1 is SQVTM and CDR2 is ANQGSEA. The CDR3 is 13 residues long. The CDR3 sequence is CSVGLAGDNEQFF. The DNA of the CDR3 is TGCAGCGTGGGGCTAGCGGGAGACAATGAGCAGTTCTTC.

This clone is a singleton in its sample. The V call is TRBV30, the J call TRBJ2-3, with TRBD2 as a possible D gene (6 bases). Deletions cut 4 bases from V and 2 bases from J, with 13 bases between. The CDR3 runs to 14 residues. Germline V lookup: CDR1 GTSNPN, CDR2 SVGIG (reference sequence). CDR3 residues: CAWISAGNTDTQYF. CDR3 coding DNA: TGTGCCTGGATCTCTGCGGGAAACACAGATACGCAGTATTTT.

The J gene is TRBJ2-5, the V gene TRBV6-1; no clear D gene. Germline V gene sequence: CDR1 MNHNS, CDR2 SASEGT. The CDR3 extends over 13 amino acids. The ends were cut back, 1 base at V and 0 bases at J, with 3 bases in the middle. Here the CDR3 reads CASSEGNQETQYF. CDR3 nucleotide sequence: TGTGCCAGCAGTGAAGGGAACCAAGAGACCCAGTACTTC.

As for this clone: Being one base from a much bigger clone, this may be a read error. The sample has other DNA sequences that encode this CDR3 too. The V and J genes are TRBV4-3 and TRBJ2-4; D is undetermined. This CDR3 comprises 14 residues. Germline-derived CDR1 and CDR2 are LGHNA and YSLEER. The V gene lost 0 bases and the J gene lost 6 bases, with 9 bases spanning the gap. The CDR3 sequence: CASSQDTSRNIQYF. CDR3 nucleotide sequence: TGCGCCAGCAGCCAAGATACCAGTAGAAACATTCAGTACTTC.

This clone appeared a few times. The CDR3 bases are TGTGCCAGCAGTTTCCGGGGGGCAGATACGCAGTATTTT. This sequence encodes CASSFRGADTQYF. This sequence joins TRBV28 and TRBJ2-3; the match to TRBD2 covers 7 bases. The germline V gene has CDR1 MDHEN and CDR2 SYDVKM. The CDR3 extends over 13 amino acids. Losses at the gene ends were 3 bases for V and 4 bases for J; bases not matched to a gene: 1.

This clone was picked up a small number of times. This chain joins TRBV7-6 and TRBJ1-5; D ambiguous. Trimming left V 4 bases short and J 4 bases short, with 11 bases between. The CDR3 is made up of 14 amino acids. CDR1 is SGHVS and CDR2 is FNYEAQ in the germline V gene. The CDR3 bases are TGTGCCAGCAGCTCCGGGCCGGGAAATCAGCCCCAGCATTTT. It is translated as CASSSGPGNQPQHF.

This chain joins TRBV19 and TRBJ2-3; the match to TRBD2 covers 12 bases. This CDR3 has 18 amino acids. V trimming: 4 bases; J trimming: 0 bases; junction bases outside the gene matches: 8. CDR1 and CDR2 from the germline V gene are LNHDA and SQIVND (reference sequence). The CDR3 loop is CASSNRPGLAGSTDTQYF. The DNA of the CDR3 is TGTGCCAGTAGTAACCGGCCTGGACTAGCGGGAAGCACAGATACGCAGTATTTT.

This clone showed up just a few times. The CDR3 sequence is CASSLKTSGYTF. The CDR3 nucleotides read TGTGCCAGCAGTTTAAAAACTTCTGGCTACACCTTC. The chain combines TRBV28 with TRBJ1-2; D ambiguous. Per germline, CDR1 MDHEN and CDR2 SYDVKM. This CDR3 region has 12 residues. V lost 2 bases, J lost 7 bases, and 8 bases lay in between.

CDR3 in amino acids: CASGGRMNQPQHF. For the CDR3, the DNA is TGTGCCAGCGGTGGACGGATGAATCAGCCCCAGCATTTT. The chain carries TRBV27 and TRBJ1-5; no firm D call. The CDR3 loop spans 13 amino acids. Germline V gene data show CDR1 as MNHEY and CDR2 as SMNVEV (reference sequence). V dropped 8 bases and J dropped 4 bases, with 12 bases sitting between them.

This sequence joins TRBV6-6 and TRBJ2-3; D gene ambiguous. The CDR3 has 13 amino acids. Germline V gene data show CDR1 as MNHNY and CDR2 as SVGAGI (reference sequence). The V and J ends lost 8 bases and 0 bases respectively, with 9 bases between them. The CDR3 DNA sequence: TGTGCCAGCGAGGCGGACAGCACAGATACGCAGTATTTT. It specifies CASEADSTDTQYF.

The CDR3 DNA reads as TGTGCCAGCAGCATAGGTCGGGGGTCTGGAAACACCATATATTTT. This gives the protein CASSIGRGSGNTIYF. The chain links TRBV7-2 to TRBJ1-3; D is possibly TRBD1 (5 bases). Trimming cost V 5 bases and J 1 base, with 12 bases left between them. In germline, CDR1 is SGHTA, CDR2 FQGNSA. The CDR3 loop spans 15 amino acids.

The chain employs TRBV6-5 and TRBJ2-7; 8 bases fit TRBD2. With 5 bases clipped from V and 3 bases from J, the junction kept 6 bases outside the gene matches. Germline CDR1 is MNHEY and CDR2 is SVGAGI. The CDR3 loop spans 14 amino acids. The CDR3 is CASSRREGFYEQYF. CDR3 sequence (DNA): TGTGCCAGCAGTCGTCGGGAGGGATTCTACGAGCAGTACTTC.

This clone occurred many times. The rearrangement joins TRBV5-1 to TRBJ1-1; D is undetermined. This CDR3 spans 14 amino acids. Germline V lookup: CDR1 SGHRS, CDR2 YFSETQ. Trimming removed 4 bases at V and 1 base at J, with 11 bases between. Here the CDR3 reads CASSIQPSNTEAFF. The CDR3 nucleotides are TGCGCCAGCAGCATACAACCCTCGAACACTGAAGCTTTCTTT.

This sequence joins TRBV6-6 and TRBJ1-1; D ambiguous. The CDR3 runs 13 residues. Germline V gene data show CDR1 as MNHNY and CDR2 as SVGAGI (reference sequence). Between the trimmed V and J ends, which lost 4 bases and 1 base, there was a span of 7 bases. CDR3 in amino acids: CASSSPPNTEAFF. In DNA form, the CDR3 reads TGTGCCAGCAGTTCCCCGCCGAACACTGAAGCTTTCTTT.